This T cell receptor (beta chain) stems from a study of T cell clonality in common variable immunodeficiency (dated by TCRdb to between 2015 and 2016). The table lists this clone with many counts. Its antigen is still unknown. The read ends 3 residues early relative to the CDR3; the germline J gene fills the gap. For sequencing input, CVID and control samples contributed equivalent amounts of genomic DNA. For every sample, a 60 bp segment covering the rearranged TCRbeta CDR3 region was amplified and then sequenced. TCRbeta amplification used the immunoSEQ assay, a bias-corrected multiplex PCR with high-throughput sequencing. In the source study's methods: Every unique nucleotide sequence was considered a clone and was annotated with V, D and J genes, copy number and frequency. Sequences were labeled productive if in frame, and non-productive if out of frame or containing stop codons. As previously described, clonality was computed from Shannon's entropy. The predicted amino acid sequences of productive clones were used to derive the mean CDR3 Kyte-Doolittle hydropathy. Hierarchical clustering of scaled V gene usage was performed with the R hclust function using Manhattan distance and complete linkage. To assess clone sharing by CDR3 amino acid sequence, 12 repertoires per group were resampled over 100 rounds. The repertoires were searched for around 65 published EBV-specific and about 250 published CMV-specific TCRbeta sequences. After a couple of CVID samples that produced fewer than 10,000 sequences were dropped from the analysis, roughly 42 CVID repertoires remained. This is the immuneACCESS table as TCRdb keeps it, with only in-frame sequences that have V and J called. A part of the clones is gone; compared with another copy, unresolved V genes explain less than half, and the rest is unexplained. The V and J calls and clone size were taken over from that table, and D and trimming were inferred from the DNA. For this sample, 35,000 to 50,000 clones are listed, none of them singletons. The top ten constitute about 0.68% of the sample.

Both CVID patients and healthy controls were predominantly of Caucasian heritage. From each donor, about 5 to 8.5 ml of heparinized peripheral whole blood was collected. Genomic DNA from adults with common variable immune deficiency (CVID) and from healthy adult controls was used to sequence TCRbeta CDR3 repertoires. There were around 22 healthy adult volunteers in the control group (about 12 female and some ten male), ranging in age from about 23 to 70 years, with a mean age of almost 35. To isolate peripheral blood mononuclear cells, diluted blood was subjected to density centrifugation over Hypaque 1077 or Ficoll-Paque. Genomic DNA was obtained from unsorted mononuclear cells through either Qiagen column purification or a centrifugation-based method. Overall results and qualifications from the work: The authors noted that sequencing repertoires of T cell subpopulations would be needed to clarify what caused the increased clonality in CVID. Fewer deletions and N-nucleotide insertions were reportedly observed in CVID TCRbeta sequences, and highly modified clones with 13 or more V deletions were reportedly absent from CVID TCRbeta sequences. Correlations of repertoire features with clinical complications were constrained by heterogeneity among patients within the CVID cohort. Fewer TCRbeta clones were shared among CVID subjects than among healthy controls (p < 0.0001). Although equal DNA input was used, an average of approximately 74,000 unique sequences per sample was obtained for controls, compared with approximately 32,000 for CVID samples. Compared with healthy controls, CVID subjects showed increased TCRbeta clonality (t-test p = 0.018), a feature most characteristic of about a third of subjects.

CDR1 MNHEY and CDR2 SMNVEV are derived from the germline V gene (reference sequence). The CDR3 runs 15 residues from the cysteine to the phenylalanine. The CDR3 was read in part: 36 bases, with the frame set at base 1. For this chain, trimming is 1 base at the V end and 2 bases at the J end, and the number of junction bases without a gene match is 1. The V and J segments used are TRBV27 and TRBJ1-2, with 10 junctional bases fitting TRBD1. Sample: peripheral blood mononuclear cells. The clonotype comes from a person aged 18 to 69 in good health. The sequenced part of the CDR3 DNA is TGTGCCAGCAGTTTATTGGGACAGGGGAACTATGGC. This gives the protein CASSLLGQGNYG. The full-length CDR3 reads as CASSLLGQGNYGYTF.